This TCR beta chain comes out of a study of blood T cell repertoires in COVID-19. Study in general: Samples taken during acute and convalescent COVID-19 were collected in the United States, Italy and Spain. T cells, B-cell-depleted T cells, or PBMCs provided the cDNA or gDNA that served as material.

Per the study methods: Reference gene primer amplification yielded estimated nucleated cell counts. Sequencing used immunoSEQ multiplex PCR; TCRdb keeps in-frame clones, though not all of them. V and J calls plus clone size are reproduced from that table; the DNA served to infer D and trimming. The data show around 340,000 clones, with 65% to 85% seen just once and almost 3% held by the top ten. Per the germline V gene, CDR1 is MGHRA and CDR2 is YSYEKL. V lost 2 bases and J 4 bases, leaving 12 bases between the germline ends. The CDR3 consists of 16 residues. The V and J genes are TRBV4-1 and TRBJ2-6; D might be TRBD1 (5 bases). Sequencing was performed on peripheral blood. The origin of this receptor is a man under 40 with active or convalescent COVID-19. The CDR3 loop is CASSQPGLVGANVLTF. For the CDR3, the DNA is TGCGCCAGCAGCCAACCAGGGCTCGTCGGGGCCAACGTCCTGACTTTC.